These 26 T cell receptor beta chains were all obtained from the same sample, sequenced in a study of cytomegalovirus exposure and HLA in healthy donors. PCR was performed using 60 Vbeta and 13 Jbeta primers. TCRdb keeps only in-frame clones here, not all; method: immunoSEQ multiplex PCR. The sample records under 150,000 clones, 82% being singletons. The sequenced sample was PBMCs. These receptors were collected from a male donor in good health and CMV-seronegative.

The V gene is TRBV7-2, the J gene TRBJ2-7; 8 bases are shared with TRBD1. The CDR3 covers 15 residues. Germline loops: CDR1 SGHTA, CDR2 FQGNSA. Unmatched junction bases numbered 12, after V lost 6 bases and J lost 5 bases. The CDR3 DNA is TGTGCCAGCAGACGACAGGGGAGAGGGTTCCACGAGCAGTACTTC. This codes for CASRRQGRGFHEQYF.

The chain combines TRBV7-8 with TRBJ1-2, with a weak D call TRBD1 (6 bases). The CDR3 extends over 15 amino acids. Trimming took off 1 base at V and 6 bases at J, with 15 bases between the two ends. The V gene's germline CDR1 is SGHVS and CDR2 FQNEAQ. CDR3 residues: CASSLVQGTANGYTF. The CDR3 nucleotides read TGTGCCAGCAGCTTAGTTCAGGGGACGGCCAATGGCTACACCTTC.

V is TRBV10-3 and J is TRBJ1-4; D remains ambiguous. This CDR3 has 14 residues. The germline V gene encodes CDR1 ENHRY and CDR2 SYGVKD. The germline V and J ends were trimmed by 8 bases and 8 bases, with 18 bases remaining between them. For the CDR3, the DNA is TGTGCCATCTCTGCCGGGATCGCCGGGGAAAAACTGTTTTTT. As protein: CAISAGIAGEKLFF.

The J gene is TRBJ1-2, the V gene TRBV7-9; unclear D gene. Deletions cut 1 base from V and 4 bases from J, with 7 bases between. CDR3 length equals 13 residues. The germline V gene has CDR1 SEHNR and CDR2 FQNEAQ (reference sequence). The CDR3 DNA reads TGTGCCAGCAGCTTAGTAGGGAGCTATGGCTACACCTTC. Protein sequence: CASSLVGSYGYTF.

This clone has just one count. This sequence joins TRBV4-3 and TRBJ2-3; D may be TRBD2 (6 bases). The V end was cut by 1 base, the J end by 5 bases, with 13 bases between. Germline values: CDR1 LGHNA, CDR2 YSLEER. CDR3 length: 15 residues. The CDR3 nucleotides are TGCGCCAGCAGCCAAGGTGGGGGGATTGGAGATACGCAGTATTTT. This encodes CASSQGGGIGDTQYF.

The DNA of the CDR3 is TGTGCCAGCAGCCGACTAGTCCAGGCAGATACGCAGTATTTT. Translation: CASSRLVQADTQYF. V and J are TRBV9 and TRBJ2-3; weak D call: TRBD2 (6 bases). Trimming took 4 bases from V and 4 from J, leaving 13 bases between them. CDR3 size: 14 residues. Germline loops: CDR1 SGDLS, CDR2 YYNGEE.

The chain uses TRBV30 and TRBJ2-5, with D maybe TRBD1 (6 bases). Germline-derived CDR1 and CDR2 are GTSNPN and SVGIG (reference sequence). This CDR3 has 14 residues. V lost 3 bases to trimming and J lost 1 base, with 12 bases between them. In DNA form, the CDR3 reads TGTGCCTGGAGGGAACAGGGCTTCCAAGAGACCCAGTACTTC. Protein: CAWREQGFQETQYF.

Details on this clone: One end of the junction is discordant with germline, which a read error may explain. The chain combines TRBV5-6 with TRBJ2-7; no clear D. The germline V gene encodes CDR1 SGHDT and CDR2 YYEEEE. The CDR3 sequence is 13 residues long. The CDR3 region has the DNA TGTGCCAGCAGCTTGGACTCCCCAGACACCCGTTCCTTC. This codes for CASSLDSPDTRSF.

CDR3 sequence reads: CASSSDLRADTQYF. DNA of the CDR3: TGTGCCAGCAGCTCCGATTTACGAGCAGATACGCAGTATTTT. The chain joins TRBV7-3 to TRBJ2-3; D gene ambiguous. This CDR3 comprises 14 residues. The germline V gene encodes CDR1 SGHTA and CDR2 FQGTGA. Trimming removed 4 bases from V and 4 bases from J, with 12 bases in between.

The V gene is TRBV28, the J gene TRBJ1-1, with TRBD1 identical over 7 bases. J was trimmed by 4 bases and V by 4 bases; bases with no gene match: 6. There are 14 residues in the CDR3. Per the germline V gene, CDR1 is MDHEN and CDR2 is SYDVKM. As DNA, the CDR3 is TGTGCCAGCAGTTACAGGGGTAGTTCCACTGAAGCTTTCTTT. Its translation is CASSYRGSSTEAFF.

In DNA form, the CDR3 reads TGTGCCAGCAGTCCCTGGATAGCGAACACTGAAGCTTTCTTT. Its translation: CASSPWIANTEAFF. The chain is built from TRBV11-2 and TRBJ1-1; D gene uncertain. The ends were cut back, 6 bases at V and 1 base at J, with 12 bases in the middle. This CDR3 comprises 14 residues. Germline CDR1 reads SGHAT; CDR2 reads FQNNGV. The full variable domain, its missing parts supplied by reference TRBV11-2 and TRBJ1-1, is EAGVAQSPRYKIIEKRQSVAFWCNPISGHATLYWYQQILGQGPKLLIQFQNNGVVDDSQLPKDRFSAERLKGVDSTLKIQPAKLEDSAVYLCASSPWIANTEAFFGQGTRLTVV.

The V and J genes are TRBV4-3 and TRBJ2-5; possible D gene TRBD1, 5 bases. Trimming took 0 bases from V and 2 from J, leaving 13 bases between them. Germline assignment: CDR1 LGHNA and CDR2 YSLEER. The length of the CDR3 is 16 residues. The CDR3 bases are TGCGCCAGCAGCCAAGATTGGGCCAGGGCACAAGAGACCCAGTACTTC. Its translation: CASSQDWARAQETQYF.

The chain employs TRBV29-1 and TRBJ2-3; D is uncertain. Trimming left V 3 bases short and J 4 bases short, with 11 bases between. Germline CDR1 SQVTM, CDR2 ANQGSEA. The CDR3 is made up of 13 amino acids. The CDR3 DNA reads TGCAGCGTTGAGCACTTTCCCCCAGATACGCAGTATTTT. Its protein product is CSVEHFPPDTQYF.

The chain has TRBV7-2 and TRBJ2-3; D is undetermined. The CDR3 length is 13 residues. CDR1 is SGHTA and CDR2 is FQGNSA in the germline V gene. V dropped 2 bases and J dropped 6 bases, with 9 bases sitting between them. CDR3 in amino acids: CASSLSQSDTQYF. The CDR3 DNA reads as TGTGCCAGCAGCTTATCCCAGTCGGATACGCAGTATTTT.

The chain is built from TRBV7-2 and TRBJ1-2, with TRBD1 matching 7 bases. This CDR3 is built from 13 residues. The junction had 7 bases not matched to a gene; V was cut back by 5 bases and J by 7 bases. Germline loops: CDR1 SGHTA, CDR2 FQGNSA. CDR3 coding DNA: TGTGCCAGCAGCCTAGACAGGGATTTTGGCTACACCTTC. Protein product: CASSLDRDFGYTF.

The chain uses TRBV30 and TRBJ2-3; 7 bases agree with TRBD2. The germline V gene encodes CDR1 GTSNPN and CDR2 SVGIG (reference sequence). The V and J ends lost 2 bases and 6 bases, in that order; junction bases with no gene match: 14. This CDR3 is built from 16 residues. CDR3 protein: CAWSTPKTSWSDTQYF. The CDR3 bases are TGTGCCTGGAGTACCCCCAAGACTAGCTGGTCGGATACGCAGTATTTT.

V and J are TRBV5-4 and TRBJ2-7, with 8 bases fitting TRBD1. This CDR3 is 15 amino acids long. CDR1 is SGHNT, CDR2 YYREEE, per germline (reference sequence). J lost 2 bases, V lost 5 bases, and 9 bases had no gene match. CDR3 DNA: TGTGCCAGCAGTTCTGCGAAGACAGGGGCCTACGAGCAGTACTTC. It translates to CASSSAKTGAYEQYF.

The chain carries TRBV6-5 and TRBJ2-7, with a possible D match to TRBD2 (7 bases). The CDR3 runs 15 residues. Germline V CDR1 and CDR2: MNHEY, SVGAGI. The V gene lost 8 bases and the J gene lost 3 bases, with 20 bases spanning the gap. This chain's CDR3 is CASRGAEEISYEQYF. CDR3 DNA sequence: TGTGCCAGCCGGGGGGCAGAAGAAATCAGCTACGAGCAGTACTTC.

J is TRBJ1-1 and V is TRBV27, with D perhaps matching TRBD1 (5 bases). Per germline, CDR1 MNHEY and CDR2 SMNVEV (reference sequence). The CDR3 consists of 13 residues. V lost 3 bases, J lost 4 bases, and 9 bases lay in between. The CDR3: CASSFGGTTEAFF. CDR3 coding DNA: TGTGCCAGCAGTTTCGGGGGGACCACTGAAGCTTTCTTT.

This chain connects TRBV9 to TRBJ2-1; 7 positions match TRBD1. J was trimmed by 2 bases and V by 2 bases; bases with no gene match: 4. This CDR3 has 15 residues. CDR1 is SGDLS, CDR2 YYNGEE, per germline. The CDR3 loop is CASSVVQGPYNEQFF. For the CDR3, the DNA is TGTGCCAGCAGCGTGGTACAGGGGCCCTACAATGAGCAGTTCTTC.

The chain combines TRBV27 with TRBJ2-1; weak D call: TRBD1 (5 bases). This CDR3 is 13 amino acids long. Deletions cut 7 bases from V and 5 bases from J, with 12 bases between. CDR1 is MNHEY and CDR2 is SMNVEV in the germline V gene (reference sequence). The CDR3 sequence: CASKPGSDNEQFF. The DNA of the CDR3 is TGTGCCAGCAAGCCAGGGTCGGACAATGAGCAGTTCTTC.

The chain is built from TRBV28 and TRBJ2-7; weak D call: TRBD2 (6 bases). This CDR3 is built from 16 residues. Trimming stripped 3 bases from V and 3 bases from J, with 18 bases between. CDR1 and CDR2 (germline): MDHEN, SYDVKM. CDR3 DNA sequence: TGTGCCAGCAGTTTGAATGGCGTGGACGGGAGCTACGAGCAGTACTTC. The encoded protein is CASSLNGVDGSYEQYF. The whole variable domain, remainder taken from reference TRBV28 and TRBJ2-7, is DVKVTQSSRYLVKRTGEKVFLECVQDMDHENMFWYRQDPGLGLRLIYFSYDVKMKEKGDIPEGYSVSREKKERFSLILESASTNQTSMYLCASSLNGVDGSYEQYFGPGTRLTVT.

The chain employs TRBV19 and TRBJ2-4; 8 nucleotides match TRBD2. Trimming at V came to 6 bases and at J to 0 bases, leaving 7 bases not matched to a gene. The CDR3 is made up of 16 amino acids. Germline V gene data show CDR1 as LNHDA and CDR2 as SQIVND (reference sequence). The CDR3 DNA is TGTGCCAGTAGCATTACTAGCGGTCTAGCCAAAAACATTCAGTACTTC. Amino acids: CASSITSGLAKNIQYF.

V usage is TRBV19 and J usage is TRBJ1-2, with TRBD1 as a possible D gene (5 bases). Trimming pared 3 bases from V and 2 bases from J, leaving 10 bases between. Germline values: CDR1 LNHDA, CDR2 SQIVND (reference sequence). This CDR3 is 14 amino acids long. The CDR3 coding sequence is TGTGCCAGTAGTATCGGGGGAGGGAACTATGGCTACACCTTC. This codes for CASSIGGGNYGYTF.

This clone was counted between two and nine times. This chain's CDR3 is CASTQGPNTEAFF. CDR3 nucleotides: TGTGCCAGTACTCAGGGGCCGAACACTGAAGCTTTCTTT. The chain combines TRBV19 with TRBJ1-1; D may be TRBD1 (6 bases). Germline V gives CDR1 LNHDA, CDR2 SQIVND (reference sequence). Between the trimmed V and J ends, which lost 7 bases and 1 base, there was a span of 10 bases. The CDR3 extends over 13 amino acids.

The chain has TRBV5-4 and TRBJ2-2; unclear D gene. There are 12 residues in the CDR3. CDR1 and CDR2 (germline): SGHNT, YYREEE (reference sequence). Trimming removed 9 bases from V and 0 bases from J, with 6 bases in between. The CDR3 bases are TGTGCCACCCTAGCGAACACCGGGGAGCTGTTTTTT. Translated: CATLANTGELFF.